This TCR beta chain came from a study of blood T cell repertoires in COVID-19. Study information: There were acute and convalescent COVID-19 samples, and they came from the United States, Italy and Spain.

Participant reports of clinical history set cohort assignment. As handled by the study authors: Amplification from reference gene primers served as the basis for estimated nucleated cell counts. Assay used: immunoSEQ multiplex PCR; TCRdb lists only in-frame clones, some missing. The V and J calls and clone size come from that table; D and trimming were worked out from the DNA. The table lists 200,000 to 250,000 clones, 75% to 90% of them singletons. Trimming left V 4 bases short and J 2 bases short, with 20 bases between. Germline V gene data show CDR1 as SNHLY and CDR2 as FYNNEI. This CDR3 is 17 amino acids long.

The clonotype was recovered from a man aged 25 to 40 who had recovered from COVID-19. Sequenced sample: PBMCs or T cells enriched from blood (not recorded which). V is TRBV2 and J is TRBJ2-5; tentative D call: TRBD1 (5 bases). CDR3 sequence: CASSGGDGWVLQETQYF. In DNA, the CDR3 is TGTGCCAGCAGTGGGGGCGACGGGTGGGTGTTGCAAGAGACCCAGTACTTC. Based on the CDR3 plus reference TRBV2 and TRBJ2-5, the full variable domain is EPEVTQTPSHQVTQMGQEVILRCVPISNHLYFYWYRQILGQKVEFLVSFYNNEISEKSEIFDDQFSVERPDGSNFTLKIRSTKLEDSAMYFCASSGGDGWVLQETQYFGPGTRLLVL.